Below are 29 T cell receptor beta chains sequenced from a single sample in a study of PD-L1 blockade in urothelial cancer. Indicated time point: pretreatment peripheral blood. TCRdb keeps only in-frame clones here, not all; method: immunoSEQ multiplex PCR. The sample records tens of thousands of clones, about 85% being singletons. The sample in question was PBMCs, obtained around atezolizumab (anti-PD-L1) treatment. Receptors were obtained from a man aged 55 to 70 with urothelial cancer.

The V call is TRBV10-1, the J call TRBJ2-1, with no clear D. This CDR3 spans 12 amino acids. V shed 3 bases and J shed 7 bases, with 7 bases lying between them. The germline gives CDR1 WNHNN, CDR2 SYGVQD (reference sequence). The CDR3 loop is CASSDRVNEQFF. The CDR3 DNA follows: TGCGCCAGCAGTGATCGGGTTAATGAGCAGTTCTTC.

The rearrangement links TRBV5-4 to TRBJ2-3; D is possibly TRBD2 (7 bases). This CDR3 spans 15 amino acids. Germline values: CDR1 SGHNT, CDR2 YYREEE (reference sequence). Trimming left V 4 bases short and J 4 bases short, with 16 bases between. DNA of the CDR3: TGTGCCAGCAGCAGCCCCGGGGGGCTGGCAGATACGCAGTATTTT. It specifies CASSSPGGLADTQYF. The complete variable domain, with remaining parts taken from reference TRBV5-4 and TRBJ2-3, reads ETGVTQSPTHLIKTRGQQVTLRCSSQSGHNTVSWYQQALGQGPQFIFQYYREEENGRGNFPPRFSGLQFPNYSSELNVNALELDDSALYLCASSSPGGLADTQYFGPGTRLTVL.

The chain carries TRBV4-3 and TRBJ2-5; TRBD1 might be the D (6 bases). V lost 0 bases and J 6 bases, leaving 14 bases between the germline ends. This CDR3 has 15 amino acids. The germline V gene has CDR1 LGHNA and CDR2 YSLEER. In nucleotides, the CDR3 is TGCGCCAGCAGCCAAGATCCCCAGGGGTGGAAGACCCAGTACTTC. Residues: CASSQDPQGWKTQYF.

V usage is TRBV29-1 and J usage is TRBJ1-2; D might be TRBD1 (6 bases). The CDR3 sequence is 14 residues long. Germline V gene sequence: CDR1 SQVTM, CDR2 ANQGSEA. With 6 bases removed from V and 4 bases from J, the gap between germline ends came to 18 bases. CDR3 protein: CSVTAGTFVYGYTF. The CDR3 DNA is TGCAGCGTCACAGCCGGGACATTCGTCTATGGCTACACCTTC.

This chain connects TRBV2 to TRBJ2-2, with unresolved D. The CDR3 is 15 residues long. The ends were cut back, 6 bases at V and 3 bases at J, with 14 bases in the middle. CDR1 SNHLY and CDR2 FYNNEI come from the germline V gene. The CDR3 is CASSPFTPDTGELFF. The CDR3 region has the DNA TGTGCCAGCAGCCCCTTTACCCCGGACACCGGGGAGCTGTTTTTT.

The CDR3, as DNA: TGTGCCACCCGAAGGGGCAGGACGAACACTGAAGCTTTCTTT. It encodes CATRRGRTNTEAFF. The rearrangement links TRBV19 to TRBJ1-1; perhaps TRBD1 as D (5 bases). This CDR3 spans 14 amino acids. V was cut by 10 bases and J by 1 base, with 16 bases left in between. Germline lookup yields CDR1 LNHDA and CDR2 SQIVND (reference sequence).

The chain carries TRBV9 and TRBJ2-1; 7 bases agree with TRBD2. From germline, CDR1 is SGDLS and CDR2 YYNGEE. V shed 4 bases, J shed 3 bases, and the junction held 10 bases outside the gene matches. The CDR3 contains 16 residues. The CDR3 protein is CASSQQAGRNYNEQFF. The CDR3 DNA sequence: TGTGCCAGCAGCCAGCAAGCGGGAAGGAACTACAATGAGCAGTTCTTC.

This clone occurred a few times. The rearrangement uses TRBV7-9 and TRBJ2-2; 14 positions agree with TRBD2. The CDR3 length is 17 residues. Germline trimming cut 5 bases from V and 8 bases from J; bases unmatched to any gene: 10. Germline CDR1 reads SEHNR; CDR2 reads FQNEAQ (reference sequence). The CDR3 loop reads CASSGTGTSGRSGELFF. CDR3 bases: TGTGCCAGCAGCGGGACCGGGACTAGCGGGAGAAGTGGGGAGCTGTTTTTT.

This sequence joins TRBV5-1 and TRBJ2-7, with D uncertain. This CDR3 is built from 15 residues. Trimming took off 0 bases at V and 2 bases at J, with 12 bases between the two ends. CDR1 and CDR2 (germline): SGHRS, YFSETQ. Here the CDR3 DNA reads TGCGCCAGCAGCTTGGATAGAGTCTACGCCTACGAGCAGTACTTC. Its protein is CASSLDRVYAYEQYF. Full variable domain (remainder filled in from reference TRBV5-1 and TRBJ2-7): KAGVTQTPRYLIKTRGQQVTLSCSPISGHRSVSWYQQTPGQGLQFLFEYFSETQRNKGNFPGRFSGRQFSNSRSEMNVSTLELGDSALYLCASSLDRVYAYEQYFGPGTRLTVT.

The chain uses TRBV6-5 and TRBJ1-4, with D perhaps matching TRBD1 (5 bases). Germline-derived CDR1 and CDR2 are MNHEY and SVGAGI. V shed 6 bases and J shed 10 bases, with 21 bases lying between them. CDR3 length equals 15 residues. The CDR3 loop is CASSSLGTMSRKLFF. CDR3 bases: TGTGCCAGCAGCTCCCTCGGGACTATGAGCCGAAAACTGTTTTTT.

This clone was observed a single time. The chain links TRBV9 to TRBJ2-5; no clear D gene. V lost 3 bases to trimming and J lost 3 bases, with 9 bases between them. This CDR3 has 13 amino acids. In germline, CDR1 is SGDLS, CDR2 YYNGEE. The CDR3 DNA follows: TGTGCCAGCAGCGAGTCACAGAAAGAGACCCAGTACTTC. The encoded protein is CASSESQKETQYF. Complete variable domain (other parts from reference TRBV9 and TRBJ2-5): DSGVTQTPKHLITATGQRVTLRCSPRSGDLSVYWYQQSLDQGLQFLIQYYNGEERAKGNILERFSAQQFPDLHSELNLSSLELGDSALYFCASSESQKETQYFGPGTRLLVL.

This chain uses TRBV5-1 with TRBJ2-2; D not resolved. Trimming removed 0 bases at V and 4 bases at J, with 13 bases between. The germline gives CDR1 SGHRS, CDR2 YFSETQ. The length of the CDR3 is 16 residues. The CDR3 sequence: CASSLVTVAVTGELFF. DNA for the CDR3: TGCGCCAGCAGCTTGGTAACAGTCGCAGTCACCGGGGAGCTGTTTTTT.

The genes are TRBV9 and TRBJ1-1, with a possible D match to TRBD1 (6 bases). The germline V gene has CDR1 SGDLS and CDR2 YYNGEE. V dropped 4 bases and J dropped 1 base, with 17 bases sitting between them. The CDR3 totals 16 residues. The CDR3 region is CASSPKGGGPNTEAFF. CDR3 DNA sequence: TGTGCCAGCAGCCCGAAGGGGGGGGGACCGAACACTGAAGCTTTCTTT.

This chain uses TRBV6-1 with TRBJ2-7, with 7 bases aligning to TRBD1. CDR1 is MNHNS, CDR2 SASEGT, per germline. The length of the CDR3 is 14 residues. J was trimmed by 2 bases and V by 7 bases; bases with no gene match: 8. The CDR3 protein is CASISGTVTYEQYF. The CDR3 region has the DNA TGTGCCAGCATATCCGGGACAGTAACCTACGAGCAGTACTTC.

This clone was seen just once. The chain is built from TRBV6-5 and TRBJ1-2; perhaps TRBD1 as D (6 bases). CDR3 size: 14 residues. V shed 6 bases and J shed 4 bases, with 15 bases lying between them. The germline gives CDR1 MNHEY, CDR2 SVGAGI. CDR3 nucleotide sequence: TGTGCCAGCAGACCTTCCGGGACACCCTATGGCTACACCTTC. Translated, it gives CASRPSGTPYGYTF.

The chain uses TRBV9 and TRBJ2-5, with TRBD2 identical over 7 bases. In germline, CDR1 is SGDLS, CDR2 YYNGEE. The CDR3 runs to 15 residues. V shed 4 bases, J shed 1 base, and the junction held 7 bases outside the gene matches. The CDR3 coding sequence is TGTGCCAGCAGCAGGAGCGGGACCTTCCAAGAGACCCAGTACTTC. Protein sequence: CASSRSGTFQETQYF.

The chain combines TRBV9 with TRBJ2-1; 9 bases align to TRBD2. Germline V gene data show CDR1 as SGDLS and CDR2 as YYNGEE. The ends lost 4 bases at V and 9 bases at J; junction bases unmatched: 11. CDR3 length: 15 residues. CDR3 sequence: CASSSFGLAGSEQFF. CDR3 bases: TGTGCCAGCAGCTCTTTCGGGCTAGCGGGAAGTGAGCAGTTCTTC.

This chain links TRBV30 with TRBJ2-1, with TRBD2 matching over 9 bases. The germline V gene encodes CDR1 GTSNPN and CDR2 SVGIG (reference sequence). The CDR3 covers 14 residues. Losses at the gene ends were 5 bases for V and 6 bases for J; bases not matched to a gene: 8. The CDR3 DNA reads as TGTGCCTGGGGACCGGGACTAGCAGTCAATGAGCAGTTCTTC. It is translated as CAWGPGLAVNEQFF.

This rearrangement joins TRBV20-1 to TRBJ2-1, with TRBD2 as a possible D gene (6 bases). Between the trimmed V and J ends, which lost 5 bases and 9 bases, there was a span of 11 bases. The germline V gene encodes CDR1 DFQATT and CDR2 SNEGSKA (reference sequence). The CDR3 runs 11 residues. The CDR3 protein is CSAHSGREQFF. DNA of the CDR3: TGCAGTGCTCATAGCGGACGTGAGCAGTTCTTC.

The chain is built from TRBV7-9 and TRBJ1-1, with 7 nucleotides matching TRBD1. J was trimmed by 5 bases and V by 1 base; bases with no gene match: 4. The V gene's germline CDR1 is SEHNR and CDR2 FQNEAQ (reference sequence). The CDR3 loop spans 14 amino acids. Here the CDR3 reads CASSLDTGVTEAFF. The CDR3 DNA sequence: TGTGCCAGCAGCTTAGATACAGGGGTAACTGAAGCTTTCTTT.

V usage is TRBV6-5 and J usage is TRBJ2-3; a possible D gene is TRBD1 (5 bases). V was shortened by 2 bases and J by 2 bases, with 14 bases between the two germline ends. The CDR3 totals 16 residues. Germline V CDR1 and CDR2: MNHEY, SVGAGI. This chain's CDR3 is CASSYQGFSLTDTQYF. In DNA form, the CDR3 reads TGTGCCAGCAGTTACCAGGGTTTTTCCCTCACAGATACGCAGTATTTT.

The chain joins TRBV5-6 to TRBJ2-7; the match to TRBD2 covers 11 bases. The junction had 3 bases not matched to a gene; V was cut back by 0 bases and J by 7 bases. Per germline, CDR1 SGHDT and CDR2 YYEEEE. The CDR3 length is 14 residues. CDR3 loop: CASSLDLAGGEQYF. In nucleotides, the CDR3 is TGTGCCAGCAGCTTGGATCTAGCGGGAGGAGAGCAGTACTTC.

This clone was picked up a small number of times. The rearrangement joins TRBV30 to TRBJ1-1, with 7 bases aligning to TRBD1. Germline CDR1 and CDR2: GTSNPN and SVGIG (reference sequence). The CDR3 sequence is 14 residues long. Germline trimming cut 0 bases from V and 5 bases from J; bases unmatched to any gene: 6. CDR3 protein: CAWSVYAGGTEAFF. CDR3 bases: TGTGCCTGGAGTGTATATGCAGGGGGAACTGAAGCTTTCTTT.

The rearrangement joins TRBV4-2 to TRBJ1-5; TRBD1 is a possible D gene (5 bases). The V end was cut by 0 bases, the J end by 5 bases, with 11 bases between. CDR3 length equals 15 residues. Germline assignment: CDR1 LGHNA and CDR2 YNFKEQ. As DNA, the CDR3 is TGTGCCAGCAGCCAAGATGGGCAGGGTCATCAGCCCCAGCATTTT. Its translation: CASSQDGQGHQPQHF.

This clone showed up just once. This chain links TRBV18 with TRBJ1-4; TRBD1 might be the D (6 bases). Germline values: CDR1 KGHSH, CDR2 LQKENI. The CDR3 is made up of 14 amino acids. Trimming cost V 1 base and J 6 bases, with 9 bases left between them. The CDR3 nucleotides are TGTGCCAGCTCACCACGGGGGGGCGATGAAAAACTGTTTTTT. Translation gives CASSPRGGDEKLFF.

The V gene is TRBV5-1, the J gene TRBJ2-3, with 10 bases identical to TRBD2. The CDR3 contains 21 residues. CDR1 is SGHRS and CDR2 is YFSETQ in the germline V gene. V dropped 5 bases and J dropped 0; count of bases not matched to a gene: 21. The CDR3 DNA reads TGCGCCAGCAGGTGTGGGACCAGCGGGGGGGACGCGGGGAATAGCACAGATACGCAGTATTTT. This gives the protein CASRCGTSGGDAGNSTDTQYF. Together with reference TRBV5-1 and TRBJ2-3, the CDR3 gives the full variable domain: KAGVTQTPRYLIKTRGQQVTLSCSPISGHRSVSWYQQTPGQGLQFLFEYFSETQRNKGNFPGRFSGRQFSNSRSEMNVSTLELGDSALYLCASRCGTSGGDAGNSTDTQYFGPGTRLTVL.

The rearrangement links TRBV2 to TRBJ2-1; D is possibly TRBD2 (7 bases). CDR1 and CDR2 (germline): SNHLY, FYNNEI. The CDR3 sequence is 20 residues long. The V gene lost 2 bases and the J gene lost 5 bases, with 28 bases spanning the gap. The CDR3 region has the DNA TGTGCCAGCAGTGAACCGGGGAGGGTCGGACTGGGGGGCCCTAACAATGAGCAGTTCTTC. Translation: CASSEPGRVGLGGPNNEQFF.

The chain combines TRBV27 with TRBJ1-2, with D possibly matching TRBD1 (6 bases). CDR3 length equals 14 residues. CDR1 and CDR2 from the germline V gene are MNHEY and SMNVEV (reference sequence). With 2 bases removed from V and 5 bases from J, the gap between germline ends came to 12 bases. CDR3 amino acids: CASSLNRAEYGYTF. The CDR3 nucleotides read TGTGCCAGCAGTTTAAACAGGGCTGAGTATGGCTACACCTTC.

The chain links TRBV5-4 to TRBJ1-1; D is undetermined. Germline values: CDR1 SGHNT, CDR2 YYREEE (reference sequence). The CDR3 is 12 amino acids. V lost 10 bases to trimming and J lost 0 bases, with 10 bases between them. The CDR3 nucleotides read TGTGCCTGCGGCGAGATGAACACTGAAGCTTTCTTT. Protein sequence: CACGEMNTEAFF.